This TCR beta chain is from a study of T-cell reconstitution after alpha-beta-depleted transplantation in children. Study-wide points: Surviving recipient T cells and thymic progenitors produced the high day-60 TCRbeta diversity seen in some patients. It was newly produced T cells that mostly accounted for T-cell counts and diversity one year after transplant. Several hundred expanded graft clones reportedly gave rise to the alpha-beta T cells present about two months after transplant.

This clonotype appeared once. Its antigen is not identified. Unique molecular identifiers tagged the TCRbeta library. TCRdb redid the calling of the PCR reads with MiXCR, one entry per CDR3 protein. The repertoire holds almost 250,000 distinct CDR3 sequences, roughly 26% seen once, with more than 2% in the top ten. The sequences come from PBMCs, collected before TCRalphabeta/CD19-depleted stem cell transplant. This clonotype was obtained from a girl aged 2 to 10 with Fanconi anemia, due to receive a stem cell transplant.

CDR3 coding DNA: TGTGCCACCAGCTACGCCGGGAATACGATCTACGAGAGCTCCTACAATGAGCAGTTCTTC. Its translation: CATSYAGNTIYESSYNEQFF. The V call is TRBV15, the J call TRBJ2-1; D is possibly TRBD2 (5 bases). This CDR3 is 20 amino acids long. Trimming left V 5 bases short and J 0 bases short, with 26 bases between. The germline gives CDR1 LNHNV, CDR2 YYDKDF (reference sequence).